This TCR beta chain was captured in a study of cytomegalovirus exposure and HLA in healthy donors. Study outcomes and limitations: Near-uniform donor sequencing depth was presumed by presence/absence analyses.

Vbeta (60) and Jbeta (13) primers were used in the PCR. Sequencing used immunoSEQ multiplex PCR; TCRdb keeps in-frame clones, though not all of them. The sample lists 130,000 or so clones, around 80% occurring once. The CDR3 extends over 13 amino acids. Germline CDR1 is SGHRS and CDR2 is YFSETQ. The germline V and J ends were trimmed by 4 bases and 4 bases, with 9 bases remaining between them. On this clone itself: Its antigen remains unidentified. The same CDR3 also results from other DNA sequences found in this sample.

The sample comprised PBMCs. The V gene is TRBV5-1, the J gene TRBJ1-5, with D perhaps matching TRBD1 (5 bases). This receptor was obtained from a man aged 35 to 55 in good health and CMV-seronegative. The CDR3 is CASSLQGNQPQHF. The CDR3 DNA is TGCGCCAGCAGCCTTCAGGGTAATCAGCCCCAGCATTTT.